Detailed here is one T cell receptor (beta chain). The antigen remains undetermined. Germline values: CDR1 SGHDT, CDR2 YYEEEE. The CDR3 extends over 15 amino acids. Losses at the gene ends were 4 bases for V and 7 bases for J; bases not matched to a gene: 11. Produced via immunoSEQ multiplex PCR; TCRdb's table is partial and in-frame only. This sample has about 310,000 clones, with more than 65% found just once. The sample comes from a study of cytotoxic CD8 clonotypes in ibrutinib-treated CLL. Study as a whole: Recorded responses included around 24 partial and 2 complete; following median around 73 months, roughly 15 stayed remitted and about 12 progressed. The study's findings and limits: Clonotypes that were public were uncommon, and they contracted or stayed stable on treatment. At the start, clonality exceeded age-matched healthy donors and followed circulating CD8+ T-cell counts.

The V call is TRBV5-6, the J call TRBJ2-1; 7 bases line up with TRBD2. The origin of this receptor is a human donor with chronic lymphocytic leukemia. The source was PBMCs, collected before ibrutinib treatment. CDR3 sequence: CASSGGSSGYNEQFF. CDR3 bases: TGTGCCAGCAGCGGTGGGTCTAGCGGATATAATGAGCAGTTCTTC. Full variable domain (rest looked up from reference TRBV5-6 and TRBJ2-1): DAGVTQSPTHLIKTRGQQVTLRCSPKSGHDTVSWYQQALGQGPQFIFQYYEEEERQRGNFPDRFSGHQFPNYSSELNVNALLLGDSALYLCASSGGSSGYNEQFFGPGTRLTVL.